This T cell receptor (beta chain) stems from a study of T cells in Graves' hyperthyroidism and ophthalmopathy. The source of the PBMCs was 8.5 to 10 ml of fresh peripheral blood. Study-level results: Most clonotypes expanded in thyroid above 0.001 were likewise present in blood.

In its sample, this clonotype was seen a few times. Its antigen is unidentified. The CDR3 extends over 15 amino acids. Germline-derived CDR1 and CDR2 are SGHRS and YFSETQ. With V trimmed by 4 bases and J by 6 bases, 7 bases remained unmatched. Amplification of TCR beta CDR3 regions used RNA as the template. The HTBI set primed first-round TCR CDR3 RT-PCR. TCRdb re-called the multiplex PCR reads through MiXCR, storing one row per CDR3 protein. The sample lists some 490,000 distinct CDR3 sequences, about 20% occurring once. The receptor's source is a woman in her seventies with Graves' ophthalmopathy. This chain connects TRBV5-1 to TRBJ2-1; 10 bases are a match to TRBD1. The sample consisted of blood. The CDR3 coding sequence is TGCGCCAGCAGCCTTCGGACAGGGGGTTTCAATGAGCAGTTCTTC. Residues: CASSLRTGGFNEQFF. Full variable domain (outside the CDR3, taken from reference TRBV5-1 and TRBJ2-1): KAGVTQTPRYLIKTRGQQVTLSCSPISGHRSVSWYQQTPGQGLQFLFEYFSETQRNKGNFPGRFSGRQFSNSRSEMNVSTLELGDSALYLCASSLRTGGFNEQFFGPGTRLTVL.